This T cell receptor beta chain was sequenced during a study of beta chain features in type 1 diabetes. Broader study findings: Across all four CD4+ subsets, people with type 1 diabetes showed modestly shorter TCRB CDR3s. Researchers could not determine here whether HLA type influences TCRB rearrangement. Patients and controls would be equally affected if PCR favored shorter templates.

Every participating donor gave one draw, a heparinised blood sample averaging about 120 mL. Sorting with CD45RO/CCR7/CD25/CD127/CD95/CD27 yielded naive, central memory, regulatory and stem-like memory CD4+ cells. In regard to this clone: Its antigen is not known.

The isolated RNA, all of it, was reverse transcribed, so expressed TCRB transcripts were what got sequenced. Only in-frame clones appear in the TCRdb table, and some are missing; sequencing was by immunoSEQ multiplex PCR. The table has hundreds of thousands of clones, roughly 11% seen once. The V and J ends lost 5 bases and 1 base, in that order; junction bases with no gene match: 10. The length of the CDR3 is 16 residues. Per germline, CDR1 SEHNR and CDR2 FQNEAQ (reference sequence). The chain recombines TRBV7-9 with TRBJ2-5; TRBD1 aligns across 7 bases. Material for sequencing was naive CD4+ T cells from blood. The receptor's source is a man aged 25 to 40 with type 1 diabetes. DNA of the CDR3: TGTGCCAGCAGCAACGACAGGGTGACTATCCAAGAGACCCAGTACTTC. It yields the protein CASSNDRVTIQETQYF.